These 3 T cell receptor beta chains were all obtained from the same sample, sequenced in a study of PD-L1 blockade in urothelial cancer (dated by TCRdb to about 2017). Library method: the immunoSEQ multiplex PCR assay. TCRdb provides this immuneACCESS table in a form limited to in-frame rearrangements. Some clones are lacking; in checked studies, under half of them reflect an unresolved V gene, and why the rest are absent is not known. The sample profile shows 27,000 or so clones; 85% to 90% of them were found once. Around 1.9% of the sample is held by the ten biggest clonotypes. Source: PBMCs, taken around atezolizumab (anti-PD-L1) treatment. These receptors came from a man aged 50-60 years with urothelial cancer.

J is TRBJ2-7 and V is TRBV21-1; the table's TRBD1 call for D was not verified on the DNA. TRBV21-1 is deemed a pseudogene. The CDR3 is 17 amino acids. The CDR3 loop reads CASSGTGGNRVRYEQYF. CDR3 sequence (DNA): TGTGCCAGCAGCGGGACAGGGGGCAATAGGGTCCGCTACGAGCAGTACTTC.

This rearrangement joins TRBV29-1 to TRBJ1-2, with 7 bases aligning to TRBD1. CDR1 is SQVTM, CDR2 ANQGSEA, per germline. J lost 5 bases, V lost 0 bases, and 12 bases had no gene match. The CDR3 has 16 residues. The CDR3 here is CSVEDPGRGVRYGYTF. CDR3 bases: TGCAGCGTTGAAGATCCGGGCAGGGGGGTACGGTATGGCTACACCTTC. Looking up the rest from reference TRBV29-1 and TRBJ1-2 gives the full variable domain: SAVISQKPSRDICQRGTSLTIQCQVDSQVTMMFWYRQQPGQSLTLIATANQGSEATYESGFVIDKFPISRPNLTFSTLTVSNMSPEDSSIYLCSVEDPGRGVRYGYTFGSGTRLTVV.

The rearrangement links TRBV18 to TRBJ2-7; 7 bases line up with TRBD2. The germline V gene has CDR1 KGHSH and CDR2 LQKENI. CDR3 size: 16 residues. Trimming cost V 3 bases and J 1 base; bases outside gene matches: 9. CDR3 nucleotide sequence: TGTGCCAGCTCACCTATCGCGGGGGTCCGATCCTACGAGCAGTACTTC. Residues: CASSPIAGVRSYEQYF.